The present TCR beta chain was sequenced within a study of T cell responses to AZD1222 COVID-19 vaccine. Whole-study context: Pooling was applied to second doses at about 4 or about 12 weeks. Study observations and caveats: Unmutated variant regions are reportedly the target of nearly half of TCRs that are spike-specific. The number of AZD1222 recipients seropositive at baseline was only five or six. Females made up more of the donors, who were largely white British, and clonal diversity may have come out too low.

The germline V and J ends were trimmed by 1 base and 6 bases, with 11 bases remaining between them. Germline V lookup: CDR1 SGHRS, CDR2 YFSETQ. The CDR3 is made up of 14 amino acids. Some clones are missing from TCRdb's copy, which holds only in-frame ones; the method was immunoSEQ multiplex PCR. The sample yields over 100,000 clones, approximately 88% seen once. This clone has only one observation. Its target is not known. The chain carries TRBV5-1 and TRBJ1-5; D is ambiguous. Sample: peripheral blood, taken on day 0 of AZD1222 vaccination. The clonotype was recovered from an adult in good health. The CDR3 region is CASSLPGEGQPQHF. Here the CDR3 DNA reads TGCGCCAGCAGCTTGCCCGGGGAGGGTCAGCCCCAGCATTTT.